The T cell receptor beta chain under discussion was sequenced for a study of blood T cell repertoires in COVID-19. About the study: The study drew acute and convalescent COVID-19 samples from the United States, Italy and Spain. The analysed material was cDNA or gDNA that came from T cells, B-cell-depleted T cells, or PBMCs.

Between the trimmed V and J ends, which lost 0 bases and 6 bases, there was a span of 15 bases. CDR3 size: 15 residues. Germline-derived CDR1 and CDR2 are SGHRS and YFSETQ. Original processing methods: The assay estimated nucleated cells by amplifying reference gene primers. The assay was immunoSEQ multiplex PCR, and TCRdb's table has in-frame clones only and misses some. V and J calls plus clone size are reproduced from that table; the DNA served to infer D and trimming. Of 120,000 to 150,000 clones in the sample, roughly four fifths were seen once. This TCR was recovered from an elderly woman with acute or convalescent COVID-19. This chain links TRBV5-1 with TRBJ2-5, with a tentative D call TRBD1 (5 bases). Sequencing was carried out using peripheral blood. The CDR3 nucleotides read TGCGCCAGCAGCTTGGACCAGGGCCAAGGGAAGACCCAGTACTTC. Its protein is CASSLDQGQGKTQYF.